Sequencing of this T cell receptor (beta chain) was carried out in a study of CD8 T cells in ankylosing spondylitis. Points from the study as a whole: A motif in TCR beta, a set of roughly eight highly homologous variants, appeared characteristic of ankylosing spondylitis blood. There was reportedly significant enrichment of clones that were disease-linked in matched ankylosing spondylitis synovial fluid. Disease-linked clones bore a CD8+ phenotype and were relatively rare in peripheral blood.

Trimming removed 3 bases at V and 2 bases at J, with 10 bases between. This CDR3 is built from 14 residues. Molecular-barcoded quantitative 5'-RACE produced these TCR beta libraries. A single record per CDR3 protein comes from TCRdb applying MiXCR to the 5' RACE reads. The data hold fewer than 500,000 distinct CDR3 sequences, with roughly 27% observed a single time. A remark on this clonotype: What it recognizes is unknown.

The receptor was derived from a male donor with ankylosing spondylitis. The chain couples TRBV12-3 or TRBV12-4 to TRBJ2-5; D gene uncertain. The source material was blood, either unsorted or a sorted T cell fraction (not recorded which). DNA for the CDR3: TGTGCCAGCAGTTTGAATCCGACTCAAGAGACCCAGTACTTC. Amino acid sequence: CASSLNPTQETQYF.